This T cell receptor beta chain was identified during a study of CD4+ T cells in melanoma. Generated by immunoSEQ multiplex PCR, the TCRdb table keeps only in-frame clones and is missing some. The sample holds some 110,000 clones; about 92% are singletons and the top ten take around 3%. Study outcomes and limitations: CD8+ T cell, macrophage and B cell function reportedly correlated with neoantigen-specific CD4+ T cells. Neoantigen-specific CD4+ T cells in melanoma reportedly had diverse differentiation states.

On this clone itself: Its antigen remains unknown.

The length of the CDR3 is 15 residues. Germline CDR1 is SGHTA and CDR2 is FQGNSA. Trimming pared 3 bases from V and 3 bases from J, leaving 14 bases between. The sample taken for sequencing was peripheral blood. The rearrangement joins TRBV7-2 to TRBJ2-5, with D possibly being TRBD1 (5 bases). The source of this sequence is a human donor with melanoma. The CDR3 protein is CASSLNGRDKETQYF. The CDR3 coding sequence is TGTGCCAGCAGCTTGAACGGCAGGGATAAAGAGACCCAGTACTTC.